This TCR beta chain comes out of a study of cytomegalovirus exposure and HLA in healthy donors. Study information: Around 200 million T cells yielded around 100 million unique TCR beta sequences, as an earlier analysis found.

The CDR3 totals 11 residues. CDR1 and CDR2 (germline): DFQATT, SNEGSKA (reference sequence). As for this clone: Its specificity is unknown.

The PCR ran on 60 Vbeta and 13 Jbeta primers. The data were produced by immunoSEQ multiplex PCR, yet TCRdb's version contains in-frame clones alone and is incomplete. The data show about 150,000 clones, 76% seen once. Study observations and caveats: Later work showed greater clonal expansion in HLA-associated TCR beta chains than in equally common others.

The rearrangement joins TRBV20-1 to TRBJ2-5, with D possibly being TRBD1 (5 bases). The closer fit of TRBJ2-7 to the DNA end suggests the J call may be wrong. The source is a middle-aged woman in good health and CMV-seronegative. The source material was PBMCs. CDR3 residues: CSASSGYEQYF. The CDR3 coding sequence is TGCAGTGCTTCATCAGGGTACGAGCAGTACTTC.